This TCR beta chain was recorded in a study of T cells after yellow fever vaccination. TCRdb re-called the 5' RACE reads with MiXCR, one entry per CDR3 protein. The repertoire holds some 340,000 distinct CDR3 sequences, approximately 4% seen once, with roughly 25% in the top ten. The J segment lost 1 base and the V segment lost 4 bases, leaving 16 bases of the junction unmatched. The CDR3 spans 18 residues. In germline, CDR1 is SGHRS, CDR2 YFSETQ. This clonotype was seen repeatedly, ten times or more. This rearrangement joins TRBV5-1 to TRBJ2-7; 8 nucleotides line up with TRBD1. Source: PBMCs, taken 5 days after the yellow fever booster vaccination. The receptor was isolated from a man between 18 and 29 years old who received the YFV17D yellow fever vaccine. In DNA, the CDR3 is TGCGCCAGCAGCGGGACCCCAGGACAGGGAGTTGATTCCTACGAGCAGTACTTC. It encodes CASSGTPGQGVDSYEQYF.